These 21 T cell receptor beta chains were sequenced from one sample in a study of blood T cell repertoires in COVID-19. Assay: immunoSEQ multiplex PCR; the TCRdb copy retains only in-frame clones and omits some. The sample carries 150,000 to 200,000 clones, around 80% recorded once. Sequenced input: PBMCs or T cells enriched from blood (not recorded which). These receptors all come from a woman aged 50 to 65 who had recovered from COVID-19.

This clone occurred a few times. The CDR3 loop is CASRGTGRQETQYF. CDR3 sequence (DNA): TGTGCCAGTAGGGGGACAGGGCGGCAAGAGACCCAGTACTTC. The chain has TRBV19 and TRBJ2-5, with 9 nucleotides matching TRBD1. CDR3 length: 14 residues. The germline V gene encodes CDR1 LNHDA and CDR2 SQIVND (reference sequence). The ends lost 6 bases at V and 2 bases at J; junction bases unmatched: 4. Filled out from reference TRBV19 and TRBJ2-5, the complete variable domain reads DGGITQSPKYLFRKEGQNVTLSCEQNLNHDAMYWYRQDPGQGLRLIYYSQIVNDFQKGDIAEGYSVSREKKESFPLTVTSAQKNPTAFYLCASRGTGRQETQYFGPGTRLLVL.

Points on this clone: One end of the junction varies from germline; a read error may be responsible. This chain links TRBV5-4 with TRBJ2-3, with D possibly being TRBD1 (5 bases). The CDR3 runs to 13 residues. CDR1 and CDR2 (germline): SGHNT, YYREEE (reference sequence). CDR3 in amino acids: CASTLTGTDTQYF. CDR3 bases: TGTGCCAGCACCTTGACAGGCACAGATACGCAGTATTTT.

The V gene is TRBV6-4, the J gene TRBJ1-1, with D possibly being TRBD1 (6 bases). Germline-derived CDR1 and CDR2 are MRHNA and SNTAGT. CDR3 length: 13 amino acids. Trimming took off 4 bases at V and 3 bases at J, with 9 bases between the two ends. The DNA of the CDR3 is TGTGCCAGCAGTGCGAGGACAGACACTGAAGCTTTCTTT. Translating gives CASSARTDTEAFF.

V gene TRBV28 combines with J gene TRBJ2-7, with a tentative D call TRBD2 (5 bases). CDR1 and CDR2 from the germline V gene are MDHEN and SYDVKM. The CDR3 is 15 residues long. V lost 6 bases and J 0 bases, leaving 15 bases between the germline ends. The CDR3 here is CASRGGWVPSYEQYF. As DNA, the CDR3 is TGTGCCAGCAGAGGCGGGTGGGTCCCCTCCTACGAGCAGTACTTC.

This chain links TRBV28 with TRBJ1-4; TRBD1 aligns across 11 bases. With V trimmed by 6 bases and J by 7 bases, 10 bases remained unmatched. The CDR3 is made up of 16 amino acids. The germline CDR1 and CDR2 sequences are MDHEN and SYDVKM. The CDR3 DNA sequence: TGTGCCAGCAGAGGCTGGGGGGACAGGGGGGTTGAAAAACTGTTTTTT. This translates into CASRGWGDRGVEKLFF.

The rearrangement uses TRBV28 and TRBJ2-7; no definite D call. The CDR3 has 15 amino acids. Germline CDR1 and CDR2: MDHEN and SYDVKM. V was clipped by 4 bases and J by 0 bases, with 13 bases between them. In DNA form, the CDR3 reads TGTGCCAGCAGTTATCCCCCCCGCGGCTCCTACGAGCAGTACTTC. Its protein is CASSYPPRGSYEQYF.

V and J are TRBV4-3 and TRBJ2-3; TRBD2 aligns across 11 bases. J lost 3 bases, V lost 2 bases, and 10 bases had no gene match. Per the germline V gene, CDR1 is LGHNA and CDR2 is YSLEER. CDR3 length: 18 residues. The chain's CDR3 is CASSQLPVAGGGTDTQYF. The CDR3 DNA sequence: TGCGCCAGCAGCCAACTCCCCGTAGCGGGAGGGGGAACAGATACGCAGTATTTT.

The gene calls are TRBV9 and TRBJ2-1; 10 bases map to TRBD2. The CDR3 runs to 15 residues. Per germline, CDR1 SGDLS and CDR2 YYNGEE. Trimming took 2 bases from V and 10 from J; bases not matched to a gene: 9. The CDR3 region has the DNA TGTGCCAGCAGCGTCCAAGCGGGAGGGCCCCCCGAGCAGTTCTTC. Protein sequence: CASSVQAGGPPEQFF.

The chain recombines TRBV19 with TRBJ1-5; 7 positions match TRBD1. Germline V gives CDR1 LNHDA, CDR2 SQIVND (reference sequence). V lost 6 bases, J lost 2 bases, and 10 bases stayed unmatched. The CDR3 runs to 16 residues. CDR3 in amino acids: CASSPGAGGRNQPQHF. DNA for the CDR3: TGTGCCAGTAGCCCCGGGGCAGGGGGACGCAATCAGCCCCAGCATTTT.

V is TRBV19 and J is TRBJ1-4; possible D gene TRBD1, 5 bases. CDR1 and CDR2 from the germline V gene are LNHDA and SQIVND (reference sequence). This CDR3 is 12 amino acids long. V was clipped by 2 bases and J by 7 bases, with 5 bases between them. CDR3 amino acids: CASSIQGEKLFF. The CDR3 nucleotides read TGTGCCAGTAGTATACAGGGTGAAAAACTGTTTTTT.

The chain employs TRBV11-2 and TRBJ1-4, with a possible D match to TRBD1 (6 bases). There are 14 residues in the CDR3. The germline V and J ends were trimmed by 4 bases and 4 bases, with 10 bases remaining between them. Germline V lookup: CDR1 SGHAT, CDR2 FQNNGV. The CDR3 DNA reads as TGTGCCAGCAGCTCACAGGGATTTAATGAAAAACTGTTTTTT. Encoded protein: CASSSQGFNEKLFF.

The chain employs TRBV9 and TRBJ1-2; D gene uncertain. The CDR3 length is 14 residues. Trimming shortened V by 0 bases and J by 9 bases, and 15 bases separated the two germline ends. Germline assignment: CDR1 SGDLS and CDR2 YYNGEE. The CDR3 DNA sequence: TGTGCCAGCAGCGTAGATCCCGAGCCCTTTAGCTACACCTTC. Its translation is CASSVDPEPFSYTF. Full variable domain (outside the CDR3, taken from reference TRBV9 and TRBJ1-2): DSGVTQTPKHLITATGQRVTLRCSPRSGDLSVYWYQQSLDQGLQFLIQYYNGEERAKGNILERFSAQQFPDLHSELNLSSLELGDSALYFCASSVDPEPFSYTFGSGTRLTVV.

V gene TRBV30 combines with J gene TRBJ1-1, with a weak D call TRBD1 (5 bases). Looked up from germline, CDR1 is GTSNPN and CDR2 is SVGIG (reference sequence). The CDR3 contains 14 residues. The V gene lost 3 bases and the J gene lost 6 bases, with 17 bases spanning the gap. The CDR3 coding sequence is TGTGCCTGGAGGGACAAGTTGATTTTCGCTGAAGCTTTCTTT. Amino acids: CAWRDKLIFAEAFF.

The V and J genes are TRBV5-1 and TRBJ2-5; 11 nucleotides align to TRBD1. This CDR3 comprises 16 residues. Germline loops: CDR1 SGHRS, CDR2 YFSETQ. V lost 3 bases to trimming and J lost 5 bases; unmatched junction nucleotides: 9. CDR3 residues: CASSSPSGTGGETQYF. The CDR3 DNA reads TGCGCCAGCAGCTCGCCGTCCGGGACAGGGGGGGAGACCCAGTACTTC.

The rearrangement joins TRBV7-2 to TRBJ2-7, with 10 nucleotides matching TRBD1. The CDR3 spans 14 residues. Germline CDR1 is SGHTA and CDR2 is FQGNSA. J was trimmed by 6 bases and V by 1 base; bases with no gene match: 3. The CDR3: CASSLVRTGGEQYF. The CDR3 nucleotides are TGTGCCAGCAGCTTAGTCCGGACAGGGGGCGAGCAGTACTTC. The full variable domain, in which reference TRBV7-2 and TRBJ2-7 provide the parts outside the CDR3, is GAGVSQSPSNKVTEKGKDVELRCDPISGHTALYWYRQSLGQGLEFLIYFQGNSAPDKSGLPSDRFSAERTGGSVSTLTIQRTQQEDSAVYLCASSLVRTGGEQYFGPGTRLTVT.

J is TRBJ2-6 and V is TRBV7-9, with D maybe TRBD1 (6 bases). Deletions cut 3 bases from V and 2 bases from J, with 17 bases between. CDR3 length: 18 residues. Looked up from germline, CDR1 is SEHNR and CDR2 is FQNEAQ (reference sequence). The CDR3 reads CASSFGQFSRPGANVLTF. The CDR3 region has the DNA TGTGCCAGCAGCTTCGGACAGTTTAGCCGCCCTGGGGCCAACGTCCTGACTTTC.

The V gene is TRBV2, the J gene TRBJ2-7, with TRBD2 matching 8 bases. Germline CDR1 and CDR2: SNHLY and FYNNEI. V was clipped by 5 bases and J by 4 bases; unmatched bases: 7. This CDR3 region has 14 residues. CDR3 region: CASSRGLAGYEQYF. The DNA of the CDR3 is TGTGCCAGCAGTCGCGGACTAGCCGGGTACGAGCAGTACTTC.

This chain uses TRBV11-1 with TRBJ2-5; TRBD2 might be the D (6 bases). The germline CDR1 and CDR2 sequences are SGHAT and FQDESV (reference sequence). V lost 3 bases to trimming and J lost 2 bases, with 10 bases between them. The CDR3 sequence is 14 residues long. CDR3 bases: TGTGCCAGCAGCTTGGGACGGGGGCAAGAGACCCAGTACTTC. Translation: CASSLGRGQETQYF.

V usage is TRBV5-1 and J usage is TRBJ1-2; 9 nucleotides agree with TRBD1. The V gene end was trimmed by 4 bases and the J gene end by 8 bases; junction bases not matched to a gene: 12. The CDR3 consists of 15 residues. Germline values: CDR1 SGHRS, CDR2 YFSETQ. The CDR3 region is CASSTTGQGQEGYTF. The CDR3 DNA reads as TGCGCCAGCAGCACCACCGGACAGGGGCAGGAAGGCTACACCTTC.

CDR3 DNA sequence: TGTGCCAGCGAAAGGGGCGTTAATGAAAAACTGTTTTTT. Encoded protein: CASERGVNEKLFF. The V gene is TRBV7-9, the J gene TRBJ1-4; weak D call: TRBD1 (5 bases). V dropped 8 bases and J dropped 4 bases, with 11 bases sitting between them. The CDR3 sequence is 13 residues long. Germline CDR1 is SEHNR and CDR2 is FQNEAQ (reference sequence).

This chain links TRBV11-2 with TRBJ2-3; D not resolved. The length of the CDR3 is 13 residues. V was clipped by 5 bases and J by 3 bases, with 9 bases between them. Germline values: CDR1 SGHAT, CDR2 FQNNGV. The DNA of the CDR3 is TGTGCCAGCAGCCCCGGGTGGACAGATACGCAGTATTTT. It translates to CASSPGWTDTQYF. The variable domain in full, with the rest retrieved from reference TRBV11-2 and TRBJ2-3, is EAGVAQSPRYKIIEKRQSVAFWCNPISGHATLYWYQQILGQGPKLLIQFQNNGVVDDSQLPKDRFSAERLKGVDSTLKIQPAKLEDSAVYLCASSPGWTDTQYFGPGTRLTVL.